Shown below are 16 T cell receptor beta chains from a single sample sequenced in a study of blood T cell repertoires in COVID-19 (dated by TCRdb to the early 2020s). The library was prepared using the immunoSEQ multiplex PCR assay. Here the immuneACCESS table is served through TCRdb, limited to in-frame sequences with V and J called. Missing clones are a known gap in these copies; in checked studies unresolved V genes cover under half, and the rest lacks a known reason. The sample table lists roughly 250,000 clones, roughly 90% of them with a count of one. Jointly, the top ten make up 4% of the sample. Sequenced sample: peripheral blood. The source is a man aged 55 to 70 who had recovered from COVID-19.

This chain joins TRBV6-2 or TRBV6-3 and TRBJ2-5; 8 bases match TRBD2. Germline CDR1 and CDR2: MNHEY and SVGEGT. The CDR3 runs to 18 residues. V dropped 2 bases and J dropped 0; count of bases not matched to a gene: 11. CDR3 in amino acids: CASSYGNGRGANQETQYF. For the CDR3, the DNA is TGTGCCAGCAGTTACGGTAACGGGCGGGGGGCCAACCAAGAGACCCAGTACTTC.

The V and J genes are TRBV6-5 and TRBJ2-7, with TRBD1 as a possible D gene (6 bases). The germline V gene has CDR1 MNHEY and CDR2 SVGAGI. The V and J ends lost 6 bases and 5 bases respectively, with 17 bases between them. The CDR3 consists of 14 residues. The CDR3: CASRLEQGKNEQYF. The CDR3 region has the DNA TGTGCCAGCAGACTTGAACAGGGTAAGAACGAGCAGTACTTC.

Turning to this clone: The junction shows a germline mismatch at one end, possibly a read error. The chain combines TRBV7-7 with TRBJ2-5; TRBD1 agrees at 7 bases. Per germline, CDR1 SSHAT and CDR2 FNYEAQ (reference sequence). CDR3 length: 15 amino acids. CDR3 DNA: TGTGCTAGCAGCTTACTACGGGACAGCCAAGAGACCCAGTACTTC. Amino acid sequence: CASSLLRDSQETQYF.

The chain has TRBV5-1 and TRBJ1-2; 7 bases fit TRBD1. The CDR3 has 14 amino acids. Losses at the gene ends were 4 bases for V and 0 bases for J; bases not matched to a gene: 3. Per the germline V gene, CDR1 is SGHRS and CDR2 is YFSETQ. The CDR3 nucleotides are TGCGCCAGCAGCGCCGGGACAGCTAACTATGGCTACACCTTC. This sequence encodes CASSAGTANYGYTF.

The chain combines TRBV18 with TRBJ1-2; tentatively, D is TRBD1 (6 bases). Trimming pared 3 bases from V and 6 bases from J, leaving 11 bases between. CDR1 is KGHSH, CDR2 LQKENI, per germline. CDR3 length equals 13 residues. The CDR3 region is CASSPYRVDGYTF. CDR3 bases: TGTGCCAGCTCACCTTACAGGGTTGATGGCTACACCTTC. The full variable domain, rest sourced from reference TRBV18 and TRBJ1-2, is NAGVMQNPRHLVRRRGQEARLRCSPMKGHSHVYWYRQLPEEGLKFMVYLQKENIIDESGMPKERFSAEFPKEGPSILRIQQVVRGDSAAYFCASSPYRVDGYTFGSGTRLTVV.

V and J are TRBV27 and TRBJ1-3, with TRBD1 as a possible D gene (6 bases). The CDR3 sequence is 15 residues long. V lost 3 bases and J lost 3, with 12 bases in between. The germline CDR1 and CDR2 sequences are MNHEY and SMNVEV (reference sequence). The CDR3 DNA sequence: TGTGCCAGCAGTTTCGCAGGGGCAGGTGGAAACACCATATATTTT. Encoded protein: CASSFAGAGGNTIYF.

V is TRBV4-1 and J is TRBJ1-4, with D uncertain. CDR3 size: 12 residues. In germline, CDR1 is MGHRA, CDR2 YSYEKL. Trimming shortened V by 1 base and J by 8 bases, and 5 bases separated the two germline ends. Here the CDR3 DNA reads TGCGCCAGCAGCCAAGTGCGAGAAAAACTGTTTTTT. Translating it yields CASSQVREKLFF.

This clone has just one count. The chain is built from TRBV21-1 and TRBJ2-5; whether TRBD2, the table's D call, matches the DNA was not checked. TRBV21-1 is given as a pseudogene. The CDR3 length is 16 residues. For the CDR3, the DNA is TGTGCCAGCAGCAAAGAACCGGGACTAGCGAAAGAGACCCAGTACTTC. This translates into CASSKEPGLAKETQYF.

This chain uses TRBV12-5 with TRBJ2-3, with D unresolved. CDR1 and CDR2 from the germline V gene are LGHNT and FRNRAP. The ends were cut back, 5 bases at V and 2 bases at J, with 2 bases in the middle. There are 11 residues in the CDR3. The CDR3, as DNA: TGTGCTAGTGGTCACACAGATACGCAGTATTTT. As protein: CASGHTDTQYF.

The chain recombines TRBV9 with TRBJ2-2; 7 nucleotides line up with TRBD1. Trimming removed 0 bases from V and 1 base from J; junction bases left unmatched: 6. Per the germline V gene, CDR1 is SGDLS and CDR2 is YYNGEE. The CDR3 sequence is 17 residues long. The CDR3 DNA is TGTGCCAGCAGCGTAGCTTCCCGGACAGGGAACACCGGGGAGCTGTTTTTT. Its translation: CASSVASRTGNTGELFF. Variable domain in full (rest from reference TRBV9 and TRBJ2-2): DSGVTQTPKHLITATGQRVTLRCSPRSGDLSVYWYQQSLDQGLQFLIQYYNGEERAKGNILERFSAQQFPDLHSELNLSSLELGDSALYFCASSVASRTGNTGELFFGEGSRLTVL.

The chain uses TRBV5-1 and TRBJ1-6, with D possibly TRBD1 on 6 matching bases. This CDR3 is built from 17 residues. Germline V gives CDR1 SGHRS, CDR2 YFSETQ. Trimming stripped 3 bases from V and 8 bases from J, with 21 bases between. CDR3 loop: CASSSNPQGLNYSPLHF. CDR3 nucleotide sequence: TGCGCCAGCAGCTCGAACCCACAGGGCCTAAACTATTCACCCCTCCACTTT.

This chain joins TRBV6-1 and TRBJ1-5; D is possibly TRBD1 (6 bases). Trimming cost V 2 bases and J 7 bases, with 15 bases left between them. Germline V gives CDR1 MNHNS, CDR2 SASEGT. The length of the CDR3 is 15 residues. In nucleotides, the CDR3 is TGTGCCAGCAGTGAAAAGGAGGGGGGGAAGCAGCCCCAGCATTTT. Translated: CASSEKEGGKQPQHF.

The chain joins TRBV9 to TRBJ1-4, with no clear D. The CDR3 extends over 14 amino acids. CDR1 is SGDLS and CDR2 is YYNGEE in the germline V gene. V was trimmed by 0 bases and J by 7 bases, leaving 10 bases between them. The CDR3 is CASSVGSSSEKLFF. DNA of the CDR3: TGTGCCAGCAGCGTAGGTTCTAGTAGTGAAAAACTGTTTTTT.

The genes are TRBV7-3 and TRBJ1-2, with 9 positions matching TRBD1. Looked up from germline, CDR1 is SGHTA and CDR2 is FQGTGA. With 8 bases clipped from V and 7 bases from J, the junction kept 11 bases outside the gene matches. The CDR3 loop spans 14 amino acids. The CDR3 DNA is TGTGCCAGCGGCCGGACAGGGGACACCAGTGGCTACACCTTC. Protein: CASGRTGDTSGYTF. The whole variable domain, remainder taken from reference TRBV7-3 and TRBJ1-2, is GAGVSQTPSNKVTEKGKYVELRCDPISGHTALYWYRQSLGQGPEFLIYFQGTGAADDSGLPNDRFFAVRPEGSVSTLKIQRTERGDSAVYLCASGRTGDTSGYTFGSGTRLTVV.

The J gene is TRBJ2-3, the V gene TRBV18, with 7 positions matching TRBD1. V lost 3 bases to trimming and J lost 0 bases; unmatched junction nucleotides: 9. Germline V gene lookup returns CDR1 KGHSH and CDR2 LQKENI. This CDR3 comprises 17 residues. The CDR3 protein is CASSPRTGTVSTDTQYF. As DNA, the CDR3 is TGTGCCAGCTCACCGCGGACAGGAACTGTCAGCACAGATACGCAGTATTTT.

As DNA, the CDR3 is TGTGCCAGCAGCGTAGACACTGACCCCGGTGGGAGGAATGAGCAGTTCTTC. Translated: CASSVDTDPGGRNEQFF. The chain couples TRBV9 to TRBJ2-1; a weak D match, TRBD2 (6 bases). CDR3 length: 17 amino acids. With 0 bases removed from V and 7 bases from J, the gap between germline ends came to 20 bases. Germline CDR1 SGDLS, CDR2 YYNGEE. Combining the CDR3 with reference TRBV9 and TRBJ2-1 gives the whole variable domain DSGVTQTPKHLITATGQRVTLRCSPRSGDLSVYWYQQSLDQGLQFLIQYYNGEERAKGNILERFSAQQFPDLHSELNLSSLELGDSALYFCASSVDTDPGGRNEQFFGPGTRLTVL.